Included here is one T cell receptor (beta chain) sequence, with context. In the original workflow: For nucleated cells, counts were estimated from reference gene primer amplification. Using immunoSEQ multiplex PCR, the repertoire was profiled, and TCRdb retains in-frame clones only, with some absent. V, J and clone size are those of that table, while D and trimming were read from the DNA. The repertoire includes under 170,000 clones, approximately 90% of them detected once, and 3.5% to 5% sits in the top ten. The data belong to a study of blood T cell repertoires in COVID-19. Overall study: The samples span acute and convalescent COVID-19 from the United States, Italy and Spain. T cells, B-cell-depleted T cells, or PBMCs supplied cDNA or gDNA.

J gave up 2 bases and V 4 bases, and 6 bases lay outside the gene matches. Germline-derived CDR1 and CDR2 are SGHNT and YYREEE (reference sequence). The CDR3 spans 15 residues. The clonotype comes from a woman aged 60-70 years with active or convalescent COVID-19. Sequenced: peripheral blood. This sequence joins TRBV5-4 and TRBJ2-7; the match to TRBD1 covers 10 bases. CDR3 coding DNA: TGTGCCAGCAGCCGGGGACAGGGGATACCCTACGAGCAGTACTTC. Protein sequence: CASSRGQGIPYEQYF. Filled out from reference TRBV5-4 and TRBJ2-7, the complete variable domain reads ETGVTQSPTHLIKTRGQQVTLRCSSQSGHNTVSWYQQALGQGPQFIFQYYREEENGRGNFPPRFSGLQFPNYSSELNVNALELDDSALYLCASSRGQGIPYEQYFGPGTRLTVT.